The clone carrying this TCR beta chain was detected ten times or more. The source of the sample is a study of Graves' ophthalmopathy and Graves' hyperthyroidism. V was shortened by 4 bases and J by 10 bases, with 17 bases between the two germline ends. CDR1 SGHRS and CDR2 YFSETQ come from the germline V gene. The CDR3 length is 13 residues. RNA transcripts yielded amplified TCR beta CDR3 regions. HTBI primers were used in a first-round RT-PCR, which preceded a second-round multiplex PCR. TCRdb used MiXCR to reprocess the multiplex PCR reads, holding one entry per CDR3 protein. Found here are about 600,000 distinct CDR3 sequences, 39% of them singletons; the top ten hold 4% to 5%.

This TCR came from an adult man with Graves' hyperthyroidism. Material: peripheral blood or thyroid tissue (not recorded which). The chain carries TRBV5-1 and TRBJ1-1; D not certain. CDR3: CASSAWSADTAFF. The CDR3 DNA sequence: TGCGCCAGCAGCGCGTGGTCAGCGGATACAGCTTTCTTT.